One T cell receptor beta chain is described in this entry. The antigen remains undetermined. At sampling all donors were nominally healthy, likely with unrecorded immune exposures. The PCR contained 60 Vbeta and 13 Jbeta primers. Produced via immunoSEQ multiplex PCR; TCRdb's table is partial and in-frame only. The sample lists 150,000 or so clones; roughly 74% were seen once. This sample was taken from a study of cytomegalovirus exposure and HLA in healthy donors. V was cut by 4 bases and J by 6 bases, with 13 bases left in between. This CDR3 is 13 amino acids long. Germline CDR1 and CDR2: SGHRS and YFSETQ. General study findings and limits: The authors excluded some V segments, including TRBV6-2 and TRBV6-3, as indistinguishable.

The genes are TRBV5-1 and TRBJ1-2; a weak D match, TRBD1 (6 bases). The origin of this receptor is a man in his forties or fifties in good health and CMV-seronegative. The material sequenced was PBMCs. The CDR3 here is CASSPRTADGYTF. The CDR3 DNA follows: TGCGCCAGCAGCCCACGGACAGCCGATGGCTACACCTTC.